The source of this TCR beta chain is a study of CD8+CD57+ T cells in acquired aplastic anemia (dated by TCRdb to 2017 to 2018). For context, the study as a whole: DNA extracted from sorted CD4+ and CD8+ cells had a mean of approximately 3.4 ug, with a range of roughly 0.18 to 27.4 ug. CD8+CD57+ expansion was defined as a frequency above the mean frequency observed in healthy subjects. Findings and caveats that apply to the study as a whole: Although 25 to 30 CD8+ CDR3 sequences were shared by patients and controls, these sequences appeared highly expressed in patients and within the immunodominant clones of patients. CD8+ Simpson's diversity did not differ significantly between patients and healthy controls (P=0.060).

Expansion of CD8+CD57+ cells had been shown by flow cytometry in the patients chosen for sequencing. Severe acquired aplastic anemia was diagnosed in all patients according to International Study of Aplastic Anemia and Agranulocytosis and Camitta criteria. No patient had received any therapy when blood was sampled. The study deep-sequenced TCR repertoires of sorted CD4+ and CD8+ blood T cells from severe aplastic anemia patients and healthy subjects. In the USA, patient enrollment took place under clinicaltrials.gov protocols 00001620, 01623167, 00001397, 00071045, 00081523 and 00961064. Ficoll-Paque density gradient centrifugation was used to isolate peripheral blood mononuclear cells. CD4+ and CD8+ T cells were sorted by FACS or magnetic beads before DNA extraction. There are a few counts of this clonotype. Its antigen is currently not known. Per-base qualities were not stored, and no clone one base away is much larger.

Its CDR3 holds 12 amino acids, cysteine through phenylalanine. Here the CDR3 DNA is all that survives: 36 bases in frame from base 1. Looking up the germline V gene yields CDR1 SNHLY and CDR2 FYNNEI. Trimming at the junction amounts to 6 bases on V and 5 bases on J, and the germline ends lie 8 bases apart. Genomic DNA served as template for TCR beta VDJ combination and CDR3 sequence profiling. TCR repertoire sequencing was run on an Illumina HiSeq 2000. On the study's bioinformatics: TRBV/TRBJ rearrangement plots, CDR3 size and DJ length profiles, and Simpson's diversity index were used to assess repertoires. Whichever DNA sequence was most abundant in the deep sequencing data was defined as the immunodominant clone. CDR3 amino acid sequences were screened for sharing across subjects and were compared with published repertoires and the VDJdb database. TCRdb took the public reads, trimmed them with fastp at Q25, ran MiXCR for clone calling and kept in-frame beta chains. All rows with the same CDR3 protein become a single entry with the most common DNA and genes. TCRdb, rather than the study authors, made the V and J calls. The sample table contains about 160,000 distinct CDR3 sequences; only one count was recorded for more than 40% of them. More than 30% of the sample comes from the top ten.

The receptor was isolated from a human donor with aplastic anemia. The sample consisted of sorted CD4+, CD8+, or CD8+CD57+ T cells (not recorded which) from PBMCs. The chain is assembled from TRBV2 and TRBJ2-1; TRBD1 might be the D gene, on 5 matching bases. The CDR3 protein sequence reads: CASSTDNNEQFF. In nucleotide form, the sequence is TGTGCCAGCAGCACGGACAACAATGAGCAGTTCTTC.